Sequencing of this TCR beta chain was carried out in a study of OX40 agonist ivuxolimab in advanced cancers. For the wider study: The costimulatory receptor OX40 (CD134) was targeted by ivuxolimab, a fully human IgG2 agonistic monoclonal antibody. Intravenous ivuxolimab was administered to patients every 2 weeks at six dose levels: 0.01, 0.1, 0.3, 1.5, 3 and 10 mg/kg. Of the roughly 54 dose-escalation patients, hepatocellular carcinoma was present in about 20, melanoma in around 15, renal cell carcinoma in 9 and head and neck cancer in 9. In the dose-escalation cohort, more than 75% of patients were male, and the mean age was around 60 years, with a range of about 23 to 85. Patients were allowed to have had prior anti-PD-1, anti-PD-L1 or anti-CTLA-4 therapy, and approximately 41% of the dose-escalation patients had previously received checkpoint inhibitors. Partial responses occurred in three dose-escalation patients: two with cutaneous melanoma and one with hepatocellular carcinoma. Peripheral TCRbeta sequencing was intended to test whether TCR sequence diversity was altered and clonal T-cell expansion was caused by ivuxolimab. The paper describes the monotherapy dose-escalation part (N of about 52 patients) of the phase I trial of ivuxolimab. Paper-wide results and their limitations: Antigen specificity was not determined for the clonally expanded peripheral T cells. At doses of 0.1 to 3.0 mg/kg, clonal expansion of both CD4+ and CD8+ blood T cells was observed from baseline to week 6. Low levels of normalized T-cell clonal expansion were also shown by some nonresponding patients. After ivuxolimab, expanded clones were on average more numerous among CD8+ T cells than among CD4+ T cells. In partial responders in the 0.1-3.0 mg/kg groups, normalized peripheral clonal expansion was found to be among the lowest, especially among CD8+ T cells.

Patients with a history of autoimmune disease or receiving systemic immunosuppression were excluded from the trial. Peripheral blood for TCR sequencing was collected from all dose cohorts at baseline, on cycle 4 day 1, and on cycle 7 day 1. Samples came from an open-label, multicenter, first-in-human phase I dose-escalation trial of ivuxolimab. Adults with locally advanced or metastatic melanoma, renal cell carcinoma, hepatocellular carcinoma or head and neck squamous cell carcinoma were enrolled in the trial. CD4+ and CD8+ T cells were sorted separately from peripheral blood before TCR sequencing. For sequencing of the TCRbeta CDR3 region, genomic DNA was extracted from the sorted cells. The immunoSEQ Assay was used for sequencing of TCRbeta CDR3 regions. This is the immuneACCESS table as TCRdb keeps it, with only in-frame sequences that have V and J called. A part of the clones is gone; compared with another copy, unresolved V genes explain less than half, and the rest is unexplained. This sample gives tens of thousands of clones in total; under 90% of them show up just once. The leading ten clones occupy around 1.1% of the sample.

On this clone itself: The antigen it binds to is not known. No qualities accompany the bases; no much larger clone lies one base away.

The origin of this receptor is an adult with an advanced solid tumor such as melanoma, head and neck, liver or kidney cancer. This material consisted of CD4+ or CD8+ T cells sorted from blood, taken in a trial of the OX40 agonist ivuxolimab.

The CDR3 protein is CASSLAAGTRSTEAFF. In nucleotide form, the sequence is TGCGCCAGCAGCTTGGCCGCCGGGACCCGGTCCACTGAAGCTTTCTTT. In this chain, TRBV5-1 is recombined with TRBJ1-1; possibly the D gene is TRBD1, per 5 matching bases. Measured from the cysteine to the phenylalanine, the CDR3 is 16 residues long. The only DNA kept is the CDR3, 48 bases in frame from the first base. CDR1 and CDR2 are read off the germline V gene as SGHRS and YFSETQ. Deletion took 0 bases off V and 4 bases off J, with a span of 16 bases between the germline ends.